Described below is a single TCR beta chain sequence and its context. Germline trimming cut 5 bases from V and 3 bases from J; bases unmatched to any gene: 9. The V gene's germline CDR1 is SGDLS and CDR2 YYNGEE. CDR3 length: 15 amino acids. The source of the sample is a study of blood T cell repertoires in COVID-19. Study details: Nucleic acid was either cDNA or gDNA, and it came from T cells, B-cell-depleted T cells, or PBMCs.

Under the authors' procedure: Nucleated cell number was recorded as an estimate derived from reference gene primer amplification. Clones were sequenced by immunoSEQ multiplex PCR, and TCRdb holds only the in-frame ones, with some missing. Clone size and V and J calls were adopted from that table, with D and trimming inferred from the DNA. The profile shows some 280,000 clones, about nine tenths of them singletons. Material for sequencing was peripheral blood. The receptor comes from a middle-aged woman who had recovered from COVID-19. J is TRBJ2-7 and V is TRBV9; 9 nucleotides match TRBD1. The CDR3 coding sequence is TGTGCCAGCAGTATAGGACAGGGGAGTTACTACGAGCAGTACTTC. It translates to CASSIGQGSYYEQYF.